This T cell receptor beta chain stems from a study of identifying expanded T cells in peripheral blood. Findings of the study overall: Clone count variance between roughly 2-week samples rose with total template count. Differentially abundant clones: around 1.2 between replicates, 16.4 at roughly 13 days, under 25 at four.

Method: immunoSEQ multiplex PCR; TCRdb's copy keeps in-frame clones and lacks some. This sample has 100,000 to 150,000 clones, with around four fifths found just once. Trimming shortened V by 11 bases and J by 6 bases, and 12 bases separated the two germline ends. The length of the CDR3 is 11 residues. Germline V lookup: CDR1 MNHEY, CDR2 SVGAGI. Turning to this clone: Its antigen is currently unknown.

The genes are TRBV6-5 and TRBJ2-3; D is unclear. Sequencing was performed on blood. This TCR was sampled from a person between 18 and 75 years old in good health. CDR3 in amino acids: CASRLGDTQYF. Written as DNA, the CDR3 is TGTGCCTCCCGACTTGGGGATACGCAGTATTTT.